This paragraph reports one T cell receptor (beta chain). This sample is part of a study of technical replicates of blood from a handful of donors. TCRdb's copy holds only in-frame clones and misses some; the assay was immunoSEQ multiplex PCR. The sample records approximately 100,000 clones, more than 90% being singletons. Germline V lookup: CDR1 MNHNY, CDR2 SVGAGI (reference sequence). The CDR3 is 15 residues long. Between the trimmed V and J ends, which lost 7 bases and 3 bases, there was a span of 18 bases. This TCR derives from a human donor in good health. Sample: T cells isolated from PBMCs. This chain links TRBV6-6 with TRBJ1-1, with D unresolved. The CDR3 region has the DNA TGTGCCAGCACCACCGAGACGGGCGGGGACACTGAAGCTTTCTTT. This translates into CASTTETGGDTEAFF.